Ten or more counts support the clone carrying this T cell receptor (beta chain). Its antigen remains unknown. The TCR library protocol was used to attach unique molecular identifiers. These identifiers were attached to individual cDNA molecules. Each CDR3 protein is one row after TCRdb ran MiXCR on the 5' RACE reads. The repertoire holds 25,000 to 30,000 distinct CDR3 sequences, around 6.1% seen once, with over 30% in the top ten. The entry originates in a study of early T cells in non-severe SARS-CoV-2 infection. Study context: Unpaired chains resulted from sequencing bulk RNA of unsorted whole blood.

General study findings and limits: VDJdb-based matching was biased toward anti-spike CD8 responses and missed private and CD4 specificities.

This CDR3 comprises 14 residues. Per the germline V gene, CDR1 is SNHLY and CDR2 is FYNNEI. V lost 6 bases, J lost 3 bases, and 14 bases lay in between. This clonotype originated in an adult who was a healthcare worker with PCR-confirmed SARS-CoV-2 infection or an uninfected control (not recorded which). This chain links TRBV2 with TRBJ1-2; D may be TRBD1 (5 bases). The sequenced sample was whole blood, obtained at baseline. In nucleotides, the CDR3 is TGTGCCAGCAGGGGGGACGGAGGATACTATGGCTACACCTTC. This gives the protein CASRGDGGYYGYTF.